The sequence of this TCR beta chain was determined in a study of T-cell memory formation after mild COVID-19. Losses at the gene ends were 4 bases for V and 2 bases for J; bases not matched to a gene: 6. The CDR3 is 15 residues long. TCRdb re-called the 5' RACE reads through MiXCR, storing one row per CDR3 protein. This table holds about 500,000 distinct CDR3 sequences, around 20% found once. The clonotype originates from an adult woman who had mild COVID-19 (a few samples of this study predate the infection). Cell type and time point are not known. The sample consisted of PBMCs or a T cell subset sorted from them (not recorded which). The chain recombines TRBV12-3 or TRBV12-4 with TRBJ2-3; 7 positions agree with TRBD1. CDR3 in amino acids: CASSSHDRATDTQYF. The CDR3 region has the DNA TGTGCCAGCAGTTCCCATGACAGGGCCACAGATACGCAGTATTTT.